This TCR beta chain was profiled in a study of T-cell reconstitution after alpha-beta-depleted transplantation in children. Whole-study findings and limits: Alpha-beta T cells about two months after transplant reportedly derived from several hundred expanded graft clones. It was newly produced T cells that mostly accounted for T-cell counts and diversity one year after transplant.

In germline, CDR1 is SGDLS, CDR2 YYNGEE. The CDR3 runs 14 residues. The V end lost 3 bases, the J end lost 5 bases, and 14 bases lay between the germline ends. Unique molecular identifiers were used to barcode this TCRbeta library. TCRdb recomputed calls from the PCR reads with MiXCR, one row per CDR3 protein. Of about 580,000 distinct CDR3 sequences listed, roughly 23% are singletons. Regarding this clonotype: Its specificity is not known.

This chain links TRBV9 with TRBJ1-1; tentatively, D is TRBD1 (6 bases). This receptor was identified in a boy in the first two years of life who had a stem cell transplant for acute myeloid leukemia, so the T cells may come from the graft donor. The material sequenced was PBMCs, mostly from graft donor cells, taken 360 days after TCRalphabeta/CD19-depleted stem cell transplant. CDR3 bases: TGTGCCAGCAGCGCGGGGGGCTTCGGAACTGAAGCTTTCTTT. This translates into CASSAGGFGTEAFF.